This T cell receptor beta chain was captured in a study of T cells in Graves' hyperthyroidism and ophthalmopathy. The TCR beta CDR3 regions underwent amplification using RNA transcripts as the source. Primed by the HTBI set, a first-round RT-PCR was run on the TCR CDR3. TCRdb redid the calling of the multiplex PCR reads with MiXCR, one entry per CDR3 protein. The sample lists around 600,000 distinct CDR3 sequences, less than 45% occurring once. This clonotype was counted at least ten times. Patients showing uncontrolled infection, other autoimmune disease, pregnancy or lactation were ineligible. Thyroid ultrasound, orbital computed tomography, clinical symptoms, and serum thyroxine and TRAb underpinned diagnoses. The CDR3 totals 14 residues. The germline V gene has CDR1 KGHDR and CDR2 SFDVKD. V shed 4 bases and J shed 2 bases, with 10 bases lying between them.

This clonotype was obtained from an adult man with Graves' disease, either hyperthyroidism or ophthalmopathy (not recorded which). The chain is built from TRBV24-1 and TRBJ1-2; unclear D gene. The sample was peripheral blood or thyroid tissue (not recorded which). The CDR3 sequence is CATSEGGENYGYTF. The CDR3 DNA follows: TGTGCCACCAGTGAGGGTGGAGAGAACTATGGCTACACCTTC.